A selection of T cell receptor beta chains follows, all from one sample in a study of tumor and adjacent non-tumor tissue in lung cancer. Each CDR3 protein is one row after TCRdb ran MiXCR on the multiplex PCR reads. The sample carries 85,000 to 100,000 distinct CDR3 sequences, around 71% recorded once. The sequenced sample consisted of lung tumor tissue. Every receptor here comes from a man aged 60 to 69 with non-small cell lung cancer. Each CDR3 is given with its conserved first and last residue. The D gene is left open where the match is weak. Where a row states a size, it is once, few, many or the class of an expanded clone; other rows omit it.

length | J | D | size | V | DNA | CDR3
13 | TRBJ2-2 | NA | NA | TRBV29-1 | TGCAGCGTTGTACCGGTGGCCACCGGTGAGCTGTTTTTT | CSVVPVATGELFF
16 | TRBJ2-3 | TRBD2 | few | TRBV28 | TGTGCCAGCAGTTCGACTAGCGGGGGGGGCGGGGATACGCAGTATTTT | CASSSTSGGGGDTQYF
15 | TRBJ1-6 | TRBD1 | NA | TRBV14 | TGTGCCAGCGACCAAGAAAATACAGGGGGCAGGCCCCTCCACTTT | CASDQENTGGRPLHF
15 | TRBJ1-6 | NA | NA | TRBV20-1 | TGCAGTACTAGGTCTGCCGGGATAGCTAATTCACCCCTCCACTTT | CSTRSAGIANSPLHF
14 | TRBJ2-2 | NA | NA | TRBV10-1 | TGCGCCAGCAGTAGGGAGACTATCACCGAGGAGCTGTTTTTT | CASSRETITEELFF
16 | TRBJ2-7 | NA | NA | TRBV6-6 | TGTGCCAGCGTTAGTGGAGAGGGGCTCCAAAAGGGGGAGCAGTACTTC | CASVSGEGLQKGEQYF
18 | TRBJ2-1 | NA | many | TRBV7-8 | TGTGCCAGCAGCTTTTTTACCTCTATTGGGGAGGGGGGCAATGAGCAGTTCTTC | CASSFFTSIGEGGNEQFF
14 | TRBJ2-7 | NA | NA | TRBV6-1 | TGTGCCAGCAGTGTCACGACAGAACCCTACGAGCAGTACTTC | CASSVTTEPYEQYF
13 | TRBJ1-3 | NA | NA | TRBV20-1 | TGCAGTGCTAAGGAGGGGGCTGGAAACACCATATATTTT | CSAKEGAGNTIYF
12 | TRBJ2-7 | TRBD1 | NA | TRBV29-1 | TGCAGCGCGAGACAGGGGAGCGGAGAGCAGTACTTC | CSARQGSGEQYF
13 | TRBJ2-7 | NA | NA | TRBV13 | TGTGCCAGCAGCCTAAGGATAGGGGACGAGCAGTACTTC | CASSLRIGDEQYF
12 | TRBJ1-1 | NA | many | TRBV29-1 | TGCAGCGTGTCTGACAGGAACACTGAAGCTTTCTTT | CSVSDRNTEAFF
13 | TRBJ1-2 | NA | NA | TRBV4-1 | TGCGCCAGCAGCCAAGGGGTAGACCATGGCTACACCTTC | CASSQGVDHGYTF
15 | TRBJ1-5 | NA | NA | TRBV4-2 | TGTGCCAGCAGCCAAAGCATGGGCCTCAATCAGCCCCAGCATTTT | CASSQSMGLNQPQHF
13 | TRBJ2-1 | NA | few | TRBV24-1 | TGTGCCACCAGTGATGGGGACTACAATGAGCAGTTCTTC | CATSDGDYNEQFF
12 | TRBJ2-2 | NA | NA | TRBV24-1 | TGTACCACCAGTCACAACATCGGGGAGCTGTTTTTT | CTTSHNIGELFF
15 | TRBJ2-1 | NA | NA | TRBV12-3/TRBV12-4 | TGTGCCATCAAAGACGAGGACAGCTCCTACAATGAGCAGTTCTTC | CAIKDEDSSYNEQFF
13 | TRBJ1-5 | NA | NA | TRBV6-1 | TGTGCCAACAGCGAGACACCTAATCAGCCCCAGCATTTT | CANSETPNQPQHF
17 | TRBJ2-7 | TRBD2 | NA | TRBV28 | TGTGTCAGCAGTTTATCACAGGGCGCGGGAGGATCCTACGAGCAGTACTTC | CVSSLSQGAGGSYEQYF
19 | TRBJ2-5 | TRBD2 | few | TRBV5-1 | TGCGCCAGCAGCTTTAGCCCGCCAGGAGGAACAGCGGGGCGAGAGACCCAGTACTTC | CASSFSPPGGTAGRETQYF
13 | TRBJ1-1 | TRBD1 | NA | TRBV20-1 | TGTAGTGCTAGAAAGATTCCAAACTGGGACAGCCCTTTT | CSARKIPNWDSPF
18 | TRBJ2-1 | TRBD2 | NA | TRBV11-2 | TGTGCCAGCAGAACCACTAGCGGGAGGGCCCAACCTACTTATGAGCAGTTCTTC | CASRTTSGRAQPTYEQFF
18 | TRBJ2-7 | NA | NA | TRBV7-9 | TGTGCCAGCATCCAAGGCGGCACGGAGAGGCTACCATTATACGAGCAGTACTTC | CASIQGGTERLPLYEQYF
16 | TRBJ1-2 | TRBD1 | once | TRBV11-2 | TGTGCCAGCAGCCCATCGGGGACAGGGCTTCGCTATGGCTACACCTTC | CASSPSGTGLRYGYTF
14 | TRBJ2-1 | NA | NA | TRBV30 | TGTGTCTGGACGCCTGGTAGCGGCCTCAATGAGCAGTTCTTC | CVWTPGSGLNEQFF
14 | TRBJ2-7 | NA | many | TRBV12-3/TRBV12-4 | TGTGCCAGCAGTTTATGGGCGGACGGAGGCGAGCAGTACTTC | CASSLWADGGEQYF
15 | TRBJ1-1 | NA | many | TRBV29-1 | TGCAGCGTTGTTCATACAGGGTCCTTTAGCACTGAAGCTTTCTTT | CSVVHTGSFSTEAFF
13 | TRBJ2-2 | NA | once | TRBV6-5 | TGTGCCAGCAGGACGAGGCGTACCGGGGAGCTGTTTTTC | CASRTRRTGELFF
15 | TRBJ1-1 | NA | NA | TRBV11-2 | TGTGCCAGCAGCTCGAGGGGACCCGAGAACATTAAAGTTTTCTTT | CASSSRGPENIKVFF
14 | TRBJ1-5 | NA | NA | TRBV20-1 | TGCAGTGCTAGAGCGGGACAAGGTAACCAGCCCCAGCATTTT | CSARAGQGNQPQHF
16 | TRBJ2-1 | TRBD2 | NA | TRBV12-3/TRBV12-4 | TGTACCAGCGGACTTGCGGGGGGGCGGCGATACGATGAGCAGTTCTTC | CTSGLAGGRRYDEQFF
17 | TRBJ2-3 | TRBD2 | NA | TRBV12-3/TRBV12-4 | TGTGCCAGCACTTTAAAGCTAGCGGGGGGTGGCACAGATACGCAGTATTTT | CASTLKLAGGGTDTQYF
15 | TRBJ2-5 | TRBD2 | many | TRBV12-3/TRBV12-4 | TGTGCCAGCAGTTTCAGCGGGGGGGCCGGGGAGACCCAGTACTTC | CASSFSGGAGETQYF
14 | TRBJ1-1 | NA | NA | TRBV5-1 | TGCACCAGCAGCTTGGTAAGGGAGAACACTGAAGCTTTCTTT | CTSSLVRENTEAFF
12 | TRBJ2-5 | NA | NA | TRBV29-1 | TGCAGCACAGGATCCAGCTCAGAGACCCAGTACTTC | CSTGSSSETQYF
12 | TRBJ2-7 | NA | NA | TRBV29-1 | TGCAGCGTGAGGGCGAGCTCCTACGAGCAATACTTC | CSVRASSYEQYF
13 | TRBJ1-1 | NA | many | TRBV6-1 | TGTGCCAGCAGTGCCCACAAAGTAGGGGAAGCTTTCTTT | CASSAHKVGEAFF
13 | TRBJ1-1 | TRBD1 | NA | TRBV6-2/TRBV6-3 | TGTGCCAGGAGTTACAGACAGGGGCTTGAAGCTTTCTTT | CARSYRQGLEAFF
16 | TRBJ2-2 | NA | NA | TRBV4-1 | TGCGCCAACAGCCAAGATGGGGACGGAGTCACCGGGGAGCGGTTTTTT | CANSQDGDGVTGERFF
12 | TRBJ2-5 | NA | many | TRBV29-1 | TGCAGCGTTGAGGACCTCCAAGAGACCCAGTACTTC | CSVEDLQETQYF
15 | TRBJ2-1 | NA | NA | TRBV20-1 | TGCAGTGCTATGACCCCGGTTTCGAACGTCGATGAGCAGTTCTTT | CSAMTPVSNVDEQFF
17 | TRBJ2-3 | NA | many | TRBV6-6 | TGTGCCAGCAGTTTATCCCTTGTAGCTACTAGCACAGATACGCAGTATTTT | CASSLSLVATSTDTQYF
13 | TRBJ2-2 | NA | NA | TRBV29-1 | TGCACCGTTGGAGGGATTCAGACCGGGGAGCTGTTTTTC | CTVGGIQTGELFF
13 | TRBJ2-7 | NA | NA | TRBV14 | TGTGCCAGCAGCCAAGTTGGGAGGAACAAGCAGTACTTC | CASSQVGRNKQYF
14 | TRBJ1-1 | NA | NA | TRBV4-1 | TGCGCCAGCATCCAGTATCGGGGGCCCACTGAAGCTTTCTTT | CASIQYRGPTEAFF
13 | TRBJ1-4 | NA | many | TRBV7-9 | TGTGCCAGCAGCTTACAGGGAAGGGGAAAACTGTTTTTT | CASSLQGRGKLFF
15 | TRBJ2-1 | TRBD1 | NA | TRBV30 | TGTGCATGGAGTGGGGACAGGGCGAGCTACAATGAGCAGTTCTTC | CAWSGDRASYNEQFF
14 | TRBJ2-7 | NA | NA | TRBV20-1 | TGCAGTGCTGTTGCGGGACTGGCCTCCTACGAGCAGTACTTC | CSAVAGLASYEQYF
15 | TRBJ2-1 | NA | many | TRBV6-6 | TGTGCCAGCCGATACGACAAGGCGGGGCGCGATGAGCAGTTCTTC | CASRYDKAGRDEQFF
15 | TRBJ2-1 | NA | large | TRBV5-5 | TGTGCCAGCAGCGTTGGCGGTGTAGGACACAATGAGCAGTTCTTC | CASSVGGVGHNEQFF
16 | TRBJ2-1 | NA | NA | TRBV29-1 | TGCGGAAGGGCCAGGAGGGGTTTACAGTACTACAGTGAGCAGTTCTTC | CGRARRGLQYYSEQFF
13 | TRBJ2-1 | NA | NA | TRBV5-4 | TGTACCAGCAGCGGGGACACCTACAATGTGCAGTTCTTC | CTSSGDTYNVQFF
17 | TRBJ2-3 | NA | NA | TRBV6-6 | TGTGCCAGCAGTTACGGGGAGTACGGTTTCTACACAGATACGCACTATTTT | CASSYGEYGFYTDTHYF